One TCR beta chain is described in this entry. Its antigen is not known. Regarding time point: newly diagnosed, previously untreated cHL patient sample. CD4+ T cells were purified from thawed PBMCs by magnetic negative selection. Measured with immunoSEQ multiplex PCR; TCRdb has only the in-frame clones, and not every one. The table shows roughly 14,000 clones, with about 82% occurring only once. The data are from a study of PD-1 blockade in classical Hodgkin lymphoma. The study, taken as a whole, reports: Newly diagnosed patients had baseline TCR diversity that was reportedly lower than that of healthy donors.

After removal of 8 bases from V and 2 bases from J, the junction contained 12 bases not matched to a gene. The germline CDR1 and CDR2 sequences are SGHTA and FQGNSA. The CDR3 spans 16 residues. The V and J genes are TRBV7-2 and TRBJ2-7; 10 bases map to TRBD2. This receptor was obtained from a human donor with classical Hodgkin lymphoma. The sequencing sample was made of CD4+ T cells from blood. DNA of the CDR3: TGTGCCAGCGGCTCCGCGCCTAGCGGGAGAACCTACGAGCAGTACTTC. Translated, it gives CASGSAPSGRTYEQYF.